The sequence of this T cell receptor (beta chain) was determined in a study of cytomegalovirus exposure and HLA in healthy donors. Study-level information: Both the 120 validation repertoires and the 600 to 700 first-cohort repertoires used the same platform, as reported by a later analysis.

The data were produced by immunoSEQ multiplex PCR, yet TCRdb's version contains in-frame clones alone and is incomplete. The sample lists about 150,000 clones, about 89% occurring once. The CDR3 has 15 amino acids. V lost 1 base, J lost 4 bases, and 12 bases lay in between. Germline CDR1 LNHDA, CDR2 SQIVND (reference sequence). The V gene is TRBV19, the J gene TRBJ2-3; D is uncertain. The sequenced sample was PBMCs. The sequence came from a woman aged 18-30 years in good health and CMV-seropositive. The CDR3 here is CASSIARRASDTQYF. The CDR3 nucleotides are TGTGCCAGTAGTATAGCCCGGAGAGCGTCAGATACGCAGTATTTT. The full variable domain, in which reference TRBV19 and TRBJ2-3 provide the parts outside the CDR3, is DGGITQSPKYLFRKEGQNVTLSCEQNLNHDAMYWYRQDPGQGLRLIYYSQIVNDFQKGDIAEGYSVSREKKESFPLTVTSAQKNPTAFYLCASSIARRASDTQYFGPGTRLTVL.